The rows below give T cell receptor beta chains drawn from one sample of a study of blood T cell repertoires in COVID-19. Sequencing was performed with immunoSEQ multiplex PCR; in TCRdb, only in-frame clones are kept and a portion is missing. The sample lists 250,000 to 350,000 clones, approximately 90% seen once, with roughly 0.8% in the top ten. Sequencing was done on a sample of peripheral blood. The receptors shown here come from a man aged 25-45 years with acute or convalescent COVID-19. Both conserved end residues are part of each CDR3. A D gene is named only where the DNA matches it firmly. Some rows mark clone size as missing; the rest say once, few, many or name a class of expanded clone.

V	size	J	D	CDR3	DNA
TRBV5-5	.	TRBJ1-2	.	CASSGQYPYGYTF	TGTGCCAGCAGCGGACAGTATCCCTATGGCTACACCTTC
TRBV11-2	.	TRBJ2-7	.	CASSLARFSYEQYF	TGTGCCAGCAGCTTAGCACGGTTCTCCTACGAGCAGTACTTC
TRBV6-6	.	TRBJ1-3	.	CASSPSYRLGGNTIYF	TGTGCCAGCAGTCCCTCCTATCGGCTGGGCGGAAACACCATATATTTT
TRBV29-1	.	TRBJ1-1	TRBD1	CSVKTGTNTEAFF	TGCAGCGTGAAGACAGGGACAAACACTGAAGCTTTCTTT
TRBV5-1	few	TRBJ2-7	.	CASSLDGSQSEQYF	TGCGCCAGCAGCTTAGACGGGAGTCAATCCGAGCAGTACTTC
TRBV5-4	.	TRBJ1-2	.	CASRVLGASYGYTF	TGTGCCAGCAGGGTTCTTGGGGCTTCCTATGGCTACACCTTC
TRBV6-5	.	TRBJ1-6	.	CASRPNRDNSPLHF	TGTGCCAGCAGACCCAACAGGGACAATTCACCCCTCCACTTT
TRBV27	.	TRBJ2-3	TRBD2	CASSSLLAIGTDTQYF	TGTGCCAGCAGCTCCTTACTAGCGATTGGCACAGATACGCAGTATTTT
TRBV10-3	.	TRBJ1-1	.	CAISVRGRVAFF	TGTGCCATCAGTGTGAGAGGCCGCGTAGCTTTCTTT
TRBV5-1	.	TRBJ2-7	.	CASSLANEQYF	TGCGCCAGCAGCTTGGCCAACGAGCAGTACTTC
TRBV6-5	.	TRBJ1-1	.	CASSQGRNTEAFF	TGTGCCAGCAGCCAGGGAAGGAACACTGAAGCTTTCTTT
TRBV2	.	TRBJ1-2	TRBD1	CASSFGQGVNYGYTF	TGTGCCAGCAGTTTCGGTCAGGGGGTAAACTATGGCTACACCTTC
TRBV28	.	TRBJ2-1	TRBD1	CASTPGQGQKEQFF	TGTGCCAGCACCCCGGGACAGGGCCAAAAAGAGCAGTTCTTC
TRBV7-8	.	TRBJ2-5	.	CASSLRQGRGETQYF	TGTGCCAGCAGCTTGAGGCAGGGGAGGGGAGAGACCCAGTACTTC
TRBV19	.	TRBJ2-1	.	CASSGLIRSSYNEQFF	TGTGCCAGTAGTGGGCTGATACGAAGCTCCTACAATGAGCAGTTCTTC
TRBV7-2	.	TRBJ2-1	.	CASSLARVPYNEQFF	TGTGCCAGCAGCTTAGCCAGGGTCCCTTACAATGAGCAGTTCTTC
TRBV2	few	TRBJ2-1	.	CASSEAYLEQFF	TGTGCCAGCAGTGAAGCGTACCTAGAGCAGTTCTTC